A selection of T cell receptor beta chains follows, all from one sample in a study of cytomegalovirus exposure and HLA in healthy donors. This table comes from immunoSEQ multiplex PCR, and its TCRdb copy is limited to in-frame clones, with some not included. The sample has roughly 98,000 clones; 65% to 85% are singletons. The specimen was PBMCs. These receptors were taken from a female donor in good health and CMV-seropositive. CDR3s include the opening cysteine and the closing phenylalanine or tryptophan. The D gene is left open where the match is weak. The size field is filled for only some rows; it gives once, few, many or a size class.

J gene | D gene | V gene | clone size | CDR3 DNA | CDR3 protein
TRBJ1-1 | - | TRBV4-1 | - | TGCGCCAGCAGCCAAGAGGGGTGGCGGGTTGAAGCTTTCTTT | CASSQEGWRVEAFF
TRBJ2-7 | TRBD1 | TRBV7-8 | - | TGTGCCAGCAGCCGGGGACAGGGTGGTGAGCAGTACTTC | CASSRGQGGEQYF
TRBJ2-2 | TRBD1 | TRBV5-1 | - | TGCGCCAGCAAGGAGACAGGGGGACGCGGCGGGGAGCTGTTTTTT | CASKETGGRGGELFF
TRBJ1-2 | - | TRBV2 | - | TGTGCCAGCAGTGAAGCGCTCGGGTTCTATGGCTACACCTTC | CASSEALGFYGYTF
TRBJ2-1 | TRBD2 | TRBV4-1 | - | TGCGCCAGCAGCCAAGATTGGAGCGGGAGGCTGTACAATGAGCAGTTCTTC | CASSQDWSGRLYNEQFF
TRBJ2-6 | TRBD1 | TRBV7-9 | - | TGTGCCATCGATTTAGGACAGGGGGCGAACTCTGGGGCCAACGTCCTGACTTTC | CAIDLGQGANSGANVLTF
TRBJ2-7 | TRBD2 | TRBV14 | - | TGTGCCAGCAGCCAACCGGGACTAGGAACTGGCGAGCAGTACTTC | CASSQPGLGTGEQYF
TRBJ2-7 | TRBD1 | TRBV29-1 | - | TGCAGCGTGGCCGGGACAGCCTCTCGGGAGCAGTACTTC | CSVAGTASREQYF
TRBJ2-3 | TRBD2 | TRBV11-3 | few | TGTGCCAGCAGCCCCGGGACTAGCTCAGATACGCAGTATTTT | CASSPGTSSDTQYF
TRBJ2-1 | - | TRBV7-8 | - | TGTGCCAGCAGCTTAGCGCGGGGGCCCTACAATGAGCAGTTCTTC | CASSLARGPYNEQFF
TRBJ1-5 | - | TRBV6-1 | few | TGTGCCAGCCGCCGGGTCAGGGGCAATCAGCCCCAGCATTTT | CASRRVRGNQPQHF
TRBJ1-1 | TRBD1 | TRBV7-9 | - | TGTGCCAGCACCCCGACAGGGTACGACACTGAAGCTTTCTTT | CASTPTGYDTEAFF
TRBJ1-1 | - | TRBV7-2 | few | TGTGCCAGCAGCTTAGCTCCTATACTGAACACTGAAGCTTTCTTT | CASSLAPILNTEAFF